This T cell receptor (beta chain) was captured by sequencing in a study of T cell responses to AZD1222 COVID-19 vaccine. Germline values: CDR1 MDHEN, CDR2 SYDVKM. This CDR3 comprises 15 residues. Deletions cut 3 bases from V and 6 bases from J, with 15 bases between. Clones were read by immunoSEQ multiplex PCR, and TCRdb kept only the in-frame ones, dropping some. Of 90,000 to 120,000 clones detected, 70% to 90% appear once; the ten largest clones hold 4.5% to 5.5%. The origin of this receptor is an adult who received the AZD1222 COVID-19 vaccine. The rearrangement uses TRBV28 and TRBJ2-1; the D is unclear. The specimen was peripheral blood, collected 28 days after the second AZD1222 dose. The DNA for the CDR3 is TGTGCCAGCAGTTTCCAGCGTCTGTCGGCCAATGAGCAGTTCTTC. Its protein product is CASSFQRLSANEQFF.